Listed here are 2 T cell receptor beta chains from one sample, sequenced in a study of STAT3 mutations in large granular lymphocyte leukemia. The method was immunoSEQ multiplex PCR; TCRdb's version includes in-frame clones alone and lacks a portion of them. This table holds fewer than 3,000 clones, more than 60% found once. The antigens for these receptors are not known. Study conclusions and caveats: Every T-LGLL patient had at least one immunodominant TCRbeta clonotype.

Material for sequencing was peripheral blood mononuclear cells. Receptors were obtained from a man aged 60 to 69 with T-cell large granular lymphocyte leukemia. Some clones in this sample may be carry-over from other donors' samples.

The chain employs TRBV18 and TRBJ1-4; unclear D gene. The V and J ends lost 7 bases and 7 bases respectively, with 13 bases between them. The CDR3 is made up of 13 amino acids. Looked up from germline, CDR1 is KGHSH and CDR2 is LQKENI. CDR3 residues: CASFRQDPEKLFF. Written as DNA, the CDR3 is TGTGCCAGCTTTCGGCAGGACCCTGAAAAACTGTTTTTT.

This clone came up a few times. V usage is TRBV28 and J usage is TRBJ1-1; no clear D. CDR1 is MDHEN, CDR2 SYDVKM, per germline. V was clipped by 6 bases and J by 1 base, with 12 bases between them. The length of the CDR3 is 14 residues. Written as DNA, the CDR3 is TGTGCCAGCAGACGAAATGGAGGGAACACTGAAGCTTTCTTT. The encoded protein is CASRRNGGNTEAFF.